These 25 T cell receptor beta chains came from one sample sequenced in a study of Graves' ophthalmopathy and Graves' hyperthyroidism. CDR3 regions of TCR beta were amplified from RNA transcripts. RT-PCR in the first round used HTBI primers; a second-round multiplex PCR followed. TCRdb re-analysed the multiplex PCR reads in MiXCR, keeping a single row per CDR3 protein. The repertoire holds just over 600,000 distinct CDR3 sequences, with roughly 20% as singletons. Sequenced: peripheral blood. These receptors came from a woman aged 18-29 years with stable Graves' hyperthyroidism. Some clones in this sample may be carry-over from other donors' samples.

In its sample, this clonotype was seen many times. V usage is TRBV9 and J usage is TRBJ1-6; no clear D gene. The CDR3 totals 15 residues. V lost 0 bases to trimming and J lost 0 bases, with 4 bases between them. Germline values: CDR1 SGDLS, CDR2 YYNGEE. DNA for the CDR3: TGTGCCAGCAGCGTAGGCAGCTCCTATAATTCACCCCTCCACTTT. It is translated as CASSVGSSYNSPLHF.

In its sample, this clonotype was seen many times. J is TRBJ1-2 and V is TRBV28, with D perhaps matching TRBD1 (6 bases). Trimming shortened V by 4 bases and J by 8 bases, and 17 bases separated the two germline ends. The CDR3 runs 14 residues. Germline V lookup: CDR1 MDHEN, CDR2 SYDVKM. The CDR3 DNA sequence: TGTGCCAGCAGTTCCCTCCCAGGGGCGCGAGGCTACACCTTC. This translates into CASSSLPGARGYTF.

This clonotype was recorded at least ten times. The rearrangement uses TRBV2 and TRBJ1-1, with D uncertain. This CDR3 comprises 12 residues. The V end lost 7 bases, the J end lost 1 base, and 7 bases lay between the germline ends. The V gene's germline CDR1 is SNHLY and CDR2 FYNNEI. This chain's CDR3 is CASIRGNTEAFF. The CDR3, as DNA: TGTGCCAGCATAAGAGGGAACACTGAAGCTTTCTTT.

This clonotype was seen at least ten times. CDR3 in DNA: TGCGCCAGCAGCCAAGATAAGGGGACCTACGAGCAGTACTTC. Translated: CASSQDKGTYEQYF. V and J are TRBV4-1 and TRBJ2-7; the D gene is possibly TRBD1 (5 bases). CDR3 length equals 14 residues. Germline-derived CDR1 and CDR2 are MGHRA and YSYEKL. V lost 0 bases and J 2 bases, leaving 8 bases between the germline ends.

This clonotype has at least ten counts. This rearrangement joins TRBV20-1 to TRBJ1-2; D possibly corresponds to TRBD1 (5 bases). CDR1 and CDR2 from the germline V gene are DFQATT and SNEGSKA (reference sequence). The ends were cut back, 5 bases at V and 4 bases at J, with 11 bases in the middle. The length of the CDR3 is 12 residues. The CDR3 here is CSAQTVLYGYTF. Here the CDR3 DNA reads TGCAGTGCTCAGACAGTCCTCTATGGCTACACCTTC.

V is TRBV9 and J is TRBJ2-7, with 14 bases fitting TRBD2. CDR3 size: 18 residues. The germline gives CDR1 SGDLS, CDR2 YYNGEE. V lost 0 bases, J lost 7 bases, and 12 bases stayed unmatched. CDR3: CASSVEGTSGRGQGEQYF. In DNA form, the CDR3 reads TGTGCCAGCAGCGTAGAGGGGACTAGCGGGAGAGGGCAGGGTGAGCAGTACTTC. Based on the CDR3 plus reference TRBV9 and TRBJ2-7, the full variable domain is DSGVTQTPKHLITATGQRVTLRCSPRSGDLSVYWYQQSLDQGLQFLIQYYNGEERAKGNILERFSAQQFPDLHSELNLSSLELGDSALYFCASSVEGTSGRGQGEQYFGPGTRLTVT.

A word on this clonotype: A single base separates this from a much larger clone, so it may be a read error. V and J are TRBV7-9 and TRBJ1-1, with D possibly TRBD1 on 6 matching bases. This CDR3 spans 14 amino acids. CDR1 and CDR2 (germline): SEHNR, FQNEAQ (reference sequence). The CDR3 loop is CASSSTGRSTESFF. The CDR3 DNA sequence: TGTGCCAGCAGCTCTACAGGGCGAAGCACTGAATCTTTCTTT.

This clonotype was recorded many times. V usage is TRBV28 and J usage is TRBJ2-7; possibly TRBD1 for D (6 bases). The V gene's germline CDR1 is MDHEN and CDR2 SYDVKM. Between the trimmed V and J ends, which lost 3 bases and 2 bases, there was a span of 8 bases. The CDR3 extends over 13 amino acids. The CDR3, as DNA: TGTGCCAGCAGTTTCAGGGGAACCTACGAGCAGTACTTC. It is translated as CASSFRGTYEQYF.

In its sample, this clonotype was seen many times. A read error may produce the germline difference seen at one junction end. CDR3 amino acids: CASSFTSGGQGNIKYF. CDR3 sequence (DNA): TGCGCCAGCAGCTTTACTAGCGGGGGGCAGGGAAACATTAAGTACTTC. The chain has TRBV5-1 and TRBJ2-4; TRBD2 matches 12 bases. The CDR3 sequence is 16 residues long. Germline V gives CDR1 SGHRS, CDR2 YFSETQ. The full variable domain, its missing parts supplied by reference TRBV5-1 and TRBJ2-4, is KAGVTQTPRYLIKTRGQQVTLSCSPISGHRSVSWYQQTPGQGLQFLFEYFSETQRNKGNFPGRFSGRQFSNSRSEMNVSTLELGDSALYLCASSFTSGGQGNIKYFGAGTRLSVL.

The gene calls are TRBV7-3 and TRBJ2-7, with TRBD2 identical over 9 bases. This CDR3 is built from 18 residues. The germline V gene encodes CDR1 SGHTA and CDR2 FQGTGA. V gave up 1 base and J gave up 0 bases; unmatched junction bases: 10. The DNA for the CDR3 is TGTGCCAGCAGCTTAATGTTCGGTCTAGCGGGAAACTCCTACGAGCAGTACTTC. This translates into CASSLMFGLAGNSYEQYF. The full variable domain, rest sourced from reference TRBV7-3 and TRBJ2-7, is GAGVSQTPSNKVTEKGKYVELRCDPISGHTALYWYRQSLGQGPEFLIYFQGTGAADDSGLPNDRFFAVRPEGSVSTLKIQRTERGDSAVYLCASSLMFGLAGNSYEQYFGPGTRLTVT.

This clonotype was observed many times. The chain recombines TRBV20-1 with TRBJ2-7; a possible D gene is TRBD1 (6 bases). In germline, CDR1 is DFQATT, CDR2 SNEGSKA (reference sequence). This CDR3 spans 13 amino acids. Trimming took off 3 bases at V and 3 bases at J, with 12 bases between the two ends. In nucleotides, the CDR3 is TGCAGTGCTAGTTTGGGGGCGTTCTACGAGCAGTACTTC. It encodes CSASLGAFYEQYF.

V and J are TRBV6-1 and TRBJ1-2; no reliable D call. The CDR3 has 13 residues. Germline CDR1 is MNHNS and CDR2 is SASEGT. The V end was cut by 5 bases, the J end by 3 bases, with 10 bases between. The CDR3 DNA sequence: TGTGCCAGCAGTCCCCGAATTGACTATGGCTACACCTTC. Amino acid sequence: CASSPRIDYGYTF.

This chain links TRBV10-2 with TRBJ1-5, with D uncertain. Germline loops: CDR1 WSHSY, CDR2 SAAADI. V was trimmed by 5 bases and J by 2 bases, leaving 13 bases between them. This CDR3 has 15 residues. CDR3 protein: CASSTSGWGNQPQHF. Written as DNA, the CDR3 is TGCGCCAGCAGTACCTCCGGGTGGGGCAATCAGCCCCAGCATTTT.

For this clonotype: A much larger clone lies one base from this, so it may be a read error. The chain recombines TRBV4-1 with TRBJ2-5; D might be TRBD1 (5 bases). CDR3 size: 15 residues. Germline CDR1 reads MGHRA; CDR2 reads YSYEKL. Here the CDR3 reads CASIQDAQGFETQYF. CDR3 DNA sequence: TGCGCCAGCATCCAAGATGCTCAGGGTTTTGAGACCCAGTACTTC.

This CDR3 reads CASSPPDWPAKNIQYF. In DNA, the CDR3 is TGTGCCAGCAGTCCACCCGATTGGCCGGCCAAAAACATTCAGTACTTC. The rearrangement joins TRBV28 to TRBJ2-4; D is uncertain. Germline-derived CDR1 and CDR2 are MDHEN and SYDVKM. V lost 5 bases to trimming and J lost 1 base, with 15 bases between them. The CDR3 extends over 16 amino acids.

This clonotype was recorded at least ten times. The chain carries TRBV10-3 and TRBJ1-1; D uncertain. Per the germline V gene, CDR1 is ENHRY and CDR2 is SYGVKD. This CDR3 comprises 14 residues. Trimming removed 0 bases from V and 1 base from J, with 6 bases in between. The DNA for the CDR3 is TGTGCCATCAGTGAGTCAAGTGGGAACACTGAAGCTTTCTTT. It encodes CAISESSGNTEAFF.

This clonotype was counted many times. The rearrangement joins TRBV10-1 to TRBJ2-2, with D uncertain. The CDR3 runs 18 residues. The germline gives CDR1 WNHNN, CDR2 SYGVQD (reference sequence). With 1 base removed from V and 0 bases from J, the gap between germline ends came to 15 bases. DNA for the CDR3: TGCGCCAGCAGTGAGTTAGGCTTTACTAACGCGAACACCGGGGAGCTGTTTTTT. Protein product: CASSELGFTNANTGELFF.

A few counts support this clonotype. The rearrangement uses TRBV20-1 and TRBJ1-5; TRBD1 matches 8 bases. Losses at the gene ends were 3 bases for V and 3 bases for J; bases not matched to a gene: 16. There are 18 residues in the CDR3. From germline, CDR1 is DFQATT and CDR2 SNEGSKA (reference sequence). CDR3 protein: CSASTYGAAGGFNQPQHF. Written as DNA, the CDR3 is TGCAGTGCTAGTACATATGGTGCGGCAGGGGGCTTCAATCAGCCCCAGCATTTT.

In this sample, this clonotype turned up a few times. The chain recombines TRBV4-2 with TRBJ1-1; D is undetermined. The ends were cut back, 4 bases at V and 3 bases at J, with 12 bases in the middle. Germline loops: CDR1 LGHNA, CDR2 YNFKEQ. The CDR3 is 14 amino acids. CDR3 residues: CASSLRFADTEAFF. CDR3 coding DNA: TGTGCCAGCAGCCTCCGCTTTGCGGACACTGAAGCTTTCTTT.

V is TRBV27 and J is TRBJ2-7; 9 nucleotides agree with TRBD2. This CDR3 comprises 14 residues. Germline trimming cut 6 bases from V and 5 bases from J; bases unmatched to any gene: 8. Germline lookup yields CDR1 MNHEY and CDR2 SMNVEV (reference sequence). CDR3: CASRTLAGVDEQYF. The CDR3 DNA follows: TGTGCCAGCAGAACTTTAGCGGGAGTAGACGAGCAGTACTTC.

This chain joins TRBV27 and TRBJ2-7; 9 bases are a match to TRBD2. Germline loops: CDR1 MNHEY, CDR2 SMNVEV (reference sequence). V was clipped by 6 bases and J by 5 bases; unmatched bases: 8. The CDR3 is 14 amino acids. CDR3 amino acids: CASRNSGRHDEQYF. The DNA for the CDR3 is TGTGCCAGCAGGAATAGCGGGAGACACGACGAGCAGTACTTC.

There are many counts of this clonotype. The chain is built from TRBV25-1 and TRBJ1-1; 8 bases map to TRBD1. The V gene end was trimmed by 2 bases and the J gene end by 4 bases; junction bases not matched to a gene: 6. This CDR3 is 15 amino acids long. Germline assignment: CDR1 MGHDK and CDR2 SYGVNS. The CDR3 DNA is TGTGCCAGCAGTGAACCCAACAGGGGGGGCACTGAAGCTTTCTTT. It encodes CASSEPNRGGTEAFF.

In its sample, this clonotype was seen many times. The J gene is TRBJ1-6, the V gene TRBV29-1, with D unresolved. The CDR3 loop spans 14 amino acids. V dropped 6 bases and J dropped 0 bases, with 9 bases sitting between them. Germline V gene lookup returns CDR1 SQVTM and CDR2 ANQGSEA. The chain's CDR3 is CSVQVNSYNSPLHF. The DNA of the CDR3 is TGCAGCGTCCAGGTTAACTCCTATAATTCACCCCTCCACTTT. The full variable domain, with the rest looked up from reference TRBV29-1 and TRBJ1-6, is SAVISQKPSRDICQRGTSLTIQCQVDSQVTMMFWYRQQPGQSLTLIATANQGSEATYESGFVIDKFPISRPNLTFSTLTVSNMSPEDSSIYLCSVQVNSYNSPLHFGNGTRLTVT.

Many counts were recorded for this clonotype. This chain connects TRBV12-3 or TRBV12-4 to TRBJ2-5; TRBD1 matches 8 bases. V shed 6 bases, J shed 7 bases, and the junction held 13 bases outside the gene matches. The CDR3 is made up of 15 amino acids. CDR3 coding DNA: TGTGCCAGCAGCTTTCGGAGGACAGGGCGAGTGACCCAGTACTTC. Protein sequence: CASSFRRTGRVTQYF.

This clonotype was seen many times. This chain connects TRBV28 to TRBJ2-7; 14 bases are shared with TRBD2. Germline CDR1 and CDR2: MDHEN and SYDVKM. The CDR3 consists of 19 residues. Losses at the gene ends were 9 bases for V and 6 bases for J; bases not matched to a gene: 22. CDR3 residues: CASTTLIRTSGRRVAEQYF. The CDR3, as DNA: TGTGCCAGTACCACGCTCATAAGGACTAGCGGGAGGAGAGTTGCCGAGCAGTACTTC.